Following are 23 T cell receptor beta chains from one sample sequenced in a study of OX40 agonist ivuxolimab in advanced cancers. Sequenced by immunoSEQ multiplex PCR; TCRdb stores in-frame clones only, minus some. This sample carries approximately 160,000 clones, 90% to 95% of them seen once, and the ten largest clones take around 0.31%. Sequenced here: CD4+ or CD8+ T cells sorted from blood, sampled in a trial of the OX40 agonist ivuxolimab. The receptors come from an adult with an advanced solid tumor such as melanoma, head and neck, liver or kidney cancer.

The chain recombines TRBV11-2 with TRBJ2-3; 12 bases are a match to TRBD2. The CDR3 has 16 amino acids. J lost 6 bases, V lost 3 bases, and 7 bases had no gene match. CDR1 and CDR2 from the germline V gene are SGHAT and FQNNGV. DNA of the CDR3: TGTGCCAGCAGCTTTTCTAGCGGGGGGGCATCGGATACGCAGTATTTT. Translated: CASSFSSGGASDTQYF.

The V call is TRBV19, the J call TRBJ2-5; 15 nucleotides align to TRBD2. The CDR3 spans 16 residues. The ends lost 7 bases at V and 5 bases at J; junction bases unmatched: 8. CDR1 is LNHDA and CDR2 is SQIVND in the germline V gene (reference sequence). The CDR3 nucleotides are TGTGCCAGTACTAGGACTAGCGGGAGGGCCGTGGAGACCCAGTACTTC. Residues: CASTRTSGRAVETQYF.

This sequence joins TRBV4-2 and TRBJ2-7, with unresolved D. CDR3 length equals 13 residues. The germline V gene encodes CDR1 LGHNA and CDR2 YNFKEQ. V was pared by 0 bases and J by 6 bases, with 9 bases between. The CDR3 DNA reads TGTGCCAGCAGCCAAGATCGGCCGGCCGAGCAGTACTTC. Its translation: CASSQDRPAEQYF.

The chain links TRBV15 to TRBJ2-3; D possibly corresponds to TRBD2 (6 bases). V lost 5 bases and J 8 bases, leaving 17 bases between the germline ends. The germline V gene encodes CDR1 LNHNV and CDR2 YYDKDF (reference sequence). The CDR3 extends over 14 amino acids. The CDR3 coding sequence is TGTGCCACCAGCGCGGGAAGCGGTGGGGCTACGCAGTATTTT. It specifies CATSAGSGGATQYF.

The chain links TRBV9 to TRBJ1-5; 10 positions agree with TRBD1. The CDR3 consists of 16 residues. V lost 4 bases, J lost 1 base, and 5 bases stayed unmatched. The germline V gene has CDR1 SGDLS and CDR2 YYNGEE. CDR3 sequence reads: CASSPGTGVSNQPQHF. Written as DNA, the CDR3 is TGTGCCAGCAGCCCCGGGACAGGGGTGAGCAATCAGCCCCAGCATTTT.

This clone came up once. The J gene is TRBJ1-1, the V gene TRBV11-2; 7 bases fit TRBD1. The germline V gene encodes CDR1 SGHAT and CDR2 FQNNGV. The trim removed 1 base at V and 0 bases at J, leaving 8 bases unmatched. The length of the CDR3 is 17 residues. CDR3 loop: CASSLGRDSAMNTEAFF. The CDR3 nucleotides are TGTGCCAGCAGCTTAGGTAGGGACAGTGCTATGAACACTGAAGCTTTCTTT.

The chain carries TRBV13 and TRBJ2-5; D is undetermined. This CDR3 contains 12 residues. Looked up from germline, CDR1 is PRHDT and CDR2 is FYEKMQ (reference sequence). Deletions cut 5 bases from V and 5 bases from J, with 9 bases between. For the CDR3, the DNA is TGTGCCAGCAGCCTGATTGGGGAGACCCAGTACTTC. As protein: CASSLIGETQYF.

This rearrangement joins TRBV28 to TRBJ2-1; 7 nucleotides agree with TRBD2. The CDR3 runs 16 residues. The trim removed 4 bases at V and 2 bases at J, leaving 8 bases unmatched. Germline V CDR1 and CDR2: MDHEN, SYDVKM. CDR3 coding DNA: TGTGCCAGCAGTTCCGCTCCTAGCGGACCCTACAATGAGCAGTTCTTC. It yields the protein CASSSAPSGPYNEQFF.

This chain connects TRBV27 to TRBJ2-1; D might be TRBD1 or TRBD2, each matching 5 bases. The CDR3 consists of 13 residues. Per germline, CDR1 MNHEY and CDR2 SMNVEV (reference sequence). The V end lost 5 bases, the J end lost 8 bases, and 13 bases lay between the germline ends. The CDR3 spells CASSDLGRDEQFF. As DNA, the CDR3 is TGTGCCAGCAGTGACCTGGGACGCGATGAGCAGTTCTTC.

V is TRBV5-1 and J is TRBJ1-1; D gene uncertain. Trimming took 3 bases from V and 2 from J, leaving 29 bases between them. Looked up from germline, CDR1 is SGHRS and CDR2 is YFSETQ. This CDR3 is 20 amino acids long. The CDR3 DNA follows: TGCGCCAGCAGCTCCTTACCAACTCTTCGGACTCTTCGGGGAAACACTGAAGCTTTCTTT. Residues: CASSSLPTLRTLRGNTEAFF.

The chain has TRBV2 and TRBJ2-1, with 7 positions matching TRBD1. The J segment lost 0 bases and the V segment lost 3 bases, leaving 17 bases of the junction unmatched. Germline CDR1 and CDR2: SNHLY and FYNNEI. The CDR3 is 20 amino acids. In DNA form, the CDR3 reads TGTGCCAGCAGTGATCGAGAACATATGACAGGGTTAGACTCCTACAATGAGCAGTTCTTC. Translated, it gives CASSDREHMTGLDSYNEQFF.

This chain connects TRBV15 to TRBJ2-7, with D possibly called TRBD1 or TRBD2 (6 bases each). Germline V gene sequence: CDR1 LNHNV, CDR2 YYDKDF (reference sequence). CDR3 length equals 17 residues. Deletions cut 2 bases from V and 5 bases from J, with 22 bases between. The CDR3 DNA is TGTGCCACCAGCAGACAATGGGACTCGACAGGCGGTGACGAGCAGTACTTC. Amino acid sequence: CATSRQWDSTGGDEQYF.

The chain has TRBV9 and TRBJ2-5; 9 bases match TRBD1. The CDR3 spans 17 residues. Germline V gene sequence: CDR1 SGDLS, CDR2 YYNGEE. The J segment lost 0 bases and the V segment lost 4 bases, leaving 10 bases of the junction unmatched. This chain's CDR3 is CASSTRTGARYQETQYF. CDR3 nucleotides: TGTGCCAGCAGCACGAGGACAGGGGCTCGGTACCAAGAGACCCAGTACTTC.

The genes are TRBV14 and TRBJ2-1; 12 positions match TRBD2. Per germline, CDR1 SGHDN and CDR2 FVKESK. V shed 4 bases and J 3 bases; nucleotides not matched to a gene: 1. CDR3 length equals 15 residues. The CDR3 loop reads CASSRTSGVYNEQFF. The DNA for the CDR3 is TGTGCCAGCAGCCGGACTAGCGGGGTCTACAATGAGCAGTTCTTC.

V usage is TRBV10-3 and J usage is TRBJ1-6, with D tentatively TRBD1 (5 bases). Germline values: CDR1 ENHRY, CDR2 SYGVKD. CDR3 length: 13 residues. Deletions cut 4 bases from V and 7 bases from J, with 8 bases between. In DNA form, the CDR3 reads TGTGCCATCAGTGCCGGGGGGAATTCACCCCTCCACTTT. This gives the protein CAISAGGNSPLHF.

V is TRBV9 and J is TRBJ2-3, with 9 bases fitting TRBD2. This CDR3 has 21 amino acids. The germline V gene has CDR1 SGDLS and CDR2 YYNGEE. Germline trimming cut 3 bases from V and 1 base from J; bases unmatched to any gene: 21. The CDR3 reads CASSATTYSGRVGRGTDTQYF. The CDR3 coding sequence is TGTGCCAGCAGCGCCACCACCTATAGCGGGAGAGTTGGGCGGGGCACAGATACGCAGTATTTT.

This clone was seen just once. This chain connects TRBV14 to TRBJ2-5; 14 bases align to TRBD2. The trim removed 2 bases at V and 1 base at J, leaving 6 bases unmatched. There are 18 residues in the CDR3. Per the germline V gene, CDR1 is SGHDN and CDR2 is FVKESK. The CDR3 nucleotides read TGTGCCAGCAGCCAAAGGACTAGCGGGGGGCCCCTCCAAGAGACCCAGTACTTC. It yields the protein CASSQRTSGGPLQETQYF.

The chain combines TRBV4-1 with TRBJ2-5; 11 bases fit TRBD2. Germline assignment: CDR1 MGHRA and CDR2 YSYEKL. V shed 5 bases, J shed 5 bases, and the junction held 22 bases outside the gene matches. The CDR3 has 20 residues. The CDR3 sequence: CASSVSNDGVAGGFEETQYF. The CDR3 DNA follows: TGCGCCAGCAGCGTATCGAACGATGGCGTAGCGGGGGGGTTCGAGGAGACCCAGTACTTC.

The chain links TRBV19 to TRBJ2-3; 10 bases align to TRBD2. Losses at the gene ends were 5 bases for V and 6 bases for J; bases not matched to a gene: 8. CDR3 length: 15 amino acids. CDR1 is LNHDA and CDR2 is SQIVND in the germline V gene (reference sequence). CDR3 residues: CASSPQRGGRDTQYF. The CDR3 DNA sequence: TGTGCCAGTAGTCCCCAGCGGGGGGGCAGGGATACGCAGTATTTT. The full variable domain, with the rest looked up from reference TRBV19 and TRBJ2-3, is DGGITQSPKYLFRKEGQNVTLSCEQNLNHDAMYWYRQDPGQGLRLIYYSQIVNDFQKGDIAEGYSVSREKKESFPLTVTSAQKNPTAFYLCASSPQRGGRDTQYFGPGTRLTVL.

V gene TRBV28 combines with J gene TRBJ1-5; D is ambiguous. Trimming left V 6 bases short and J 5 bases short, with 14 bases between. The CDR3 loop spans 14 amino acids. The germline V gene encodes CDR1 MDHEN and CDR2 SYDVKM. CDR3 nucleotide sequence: TGTGCCAGCAGAAGGCAGCAGGCGGATCAGCCCCAGCATTTT. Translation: CASRRQQADQPQHF.

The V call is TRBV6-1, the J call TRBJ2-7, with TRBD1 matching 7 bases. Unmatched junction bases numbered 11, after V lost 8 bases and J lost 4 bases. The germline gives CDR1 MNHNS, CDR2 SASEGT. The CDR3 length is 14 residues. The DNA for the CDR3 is TGTGCCAGCGGAGGAGGACAGGTACTTTACGAGCAGTACTTC. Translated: CASGGGQVLYEQYF.

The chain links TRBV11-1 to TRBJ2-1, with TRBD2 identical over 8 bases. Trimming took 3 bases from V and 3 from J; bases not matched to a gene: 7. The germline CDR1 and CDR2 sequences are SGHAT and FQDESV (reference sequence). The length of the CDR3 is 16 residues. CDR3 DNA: TGTGCCAGCAGCTTGCCCGGGACTAGTATCTACAATGAGCAGTTCTTC. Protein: CASSLPGTSIYNEQFF.

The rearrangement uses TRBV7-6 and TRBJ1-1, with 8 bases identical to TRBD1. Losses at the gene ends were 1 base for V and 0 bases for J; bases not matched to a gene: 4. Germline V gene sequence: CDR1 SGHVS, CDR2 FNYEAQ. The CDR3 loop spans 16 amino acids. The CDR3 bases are TGTGCCAGCAGCTTAGTGGCAGGGGGCATGAACACTGAAGCTTTCTTT. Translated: CASSLVAGGMNTEAFF. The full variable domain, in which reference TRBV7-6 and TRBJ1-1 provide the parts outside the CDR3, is GAGVSQSPRYKVTKRGQDVALRCDPISGHVSLYWYRQALGQGPEFLTYFNYEAQQDKSGLPNDRFSAERPEGSISTLTIQRTEQRDSAMYRCASSLVAGGMNTEAFFGQGTRLTVV.